A single TCR beta chain is shown here with its context. The antigen is unknown. This sample is drawn from a study of T cell responses to AZD1222 COVID-19 vaccine. Method: immunoSEQ multiplex PCR; TCRdb's copy keeps in-frame clones and lacks some. The sample has over 75,000 clones; 89% are singletons. Study-wide results and limits: Only 5 to 7 AZD1222 recipients were seropositive at baseline.

This TCR derives from an adult in good health. Sequenced material: peripheral blood, taken on day 0 of AZD1222 vaccination.

CDR3 coding DNA: TGTGCCAGTAGTCCCCCCCCCGGAAGGCCCTTCACAGATACGCAGTATTTT. It yields the protein CASSPPPGRPFTDTQYF. The chain couples TRBV19 to TRBJ2-3; D not resolved. The germline CDR1 and CDR2 sequences are LNHDA and SQIVND (reference sequence). This CDR3 has 17 amino acids. V was pared by 5 bases and J by 2 bases, with 20 bases between.